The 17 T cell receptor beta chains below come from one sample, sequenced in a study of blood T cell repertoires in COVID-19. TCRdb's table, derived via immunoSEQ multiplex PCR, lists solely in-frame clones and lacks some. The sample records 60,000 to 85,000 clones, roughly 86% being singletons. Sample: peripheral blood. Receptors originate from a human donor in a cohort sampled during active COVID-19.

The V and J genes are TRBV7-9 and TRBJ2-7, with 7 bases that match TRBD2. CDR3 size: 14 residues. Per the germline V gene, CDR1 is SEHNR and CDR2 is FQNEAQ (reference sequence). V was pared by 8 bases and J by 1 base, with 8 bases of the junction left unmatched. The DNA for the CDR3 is TGTGCCAGCGGAGACACCGGGAGGTCCTACGAGCAGTACTTC. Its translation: CASGDTGRSYEQYF.

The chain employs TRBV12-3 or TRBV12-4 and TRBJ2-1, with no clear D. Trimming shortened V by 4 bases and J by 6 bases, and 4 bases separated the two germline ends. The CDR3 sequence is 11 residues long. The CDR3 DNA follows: TGTGCCAGCAGTTCACTCAATGAGCAGTTCTTC. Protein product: CASSSLNEQFF.

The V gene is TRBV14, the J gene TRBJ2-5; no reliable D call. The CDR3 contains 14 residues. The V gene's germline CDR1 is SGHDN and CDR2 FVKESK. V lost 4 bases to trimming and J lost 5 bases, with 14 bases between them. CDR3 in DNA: TGTGCCAGCAGCCGTGCATGGGCGCGCGAGACCCAGTACTTC. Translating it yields CASSRAWARETQYF. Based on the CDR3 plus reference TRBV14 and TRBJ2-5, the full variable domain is EAGVTQFPSHSVIEKGQTVTLRCDPISGHDNLYWYRRVMGKEIKFLLHFVKESKQDESGMPNNRFLAERTGGTYSTLKVQPAELEDSGVYFCASSRAWARETQYFGPGTRLLVL.

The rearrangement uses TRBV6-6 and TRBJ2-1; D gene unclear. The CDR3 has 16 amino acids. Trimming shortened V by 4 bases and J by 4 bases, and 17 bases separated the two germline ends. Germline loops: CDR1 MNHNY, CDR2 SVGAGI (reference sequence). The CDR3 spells CASSLIAPQSYNEQFF. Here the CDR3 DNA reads TGTGCCAGCAGTTTGATAGCCCCGCAATCTTACAATGAGCAGTTCTTC.

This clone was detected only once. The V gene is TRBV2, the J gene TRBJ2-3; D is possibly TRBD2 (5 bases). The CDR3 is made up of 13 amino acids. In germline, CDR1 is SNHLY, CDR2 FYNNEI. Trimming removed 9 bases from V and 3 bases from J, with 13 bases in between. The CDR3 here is CAREALGTDTQYF. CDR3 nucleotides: TGTGCCAGGGAGGCTTTAGGGACAGATACGCAGTATTTT.

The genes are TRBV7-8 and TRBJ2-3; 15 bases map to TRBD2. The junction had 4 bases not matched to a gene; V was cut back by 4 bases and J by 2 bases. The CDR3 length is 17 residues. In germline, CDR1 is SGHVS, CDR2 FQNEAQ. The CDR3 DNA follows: TGTGCCAGCAGCTCTGGGACTAGCGGGGGGCTCACAGATACGCAGTATTTT. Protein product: CASSSGTSGGLTDTQYF.

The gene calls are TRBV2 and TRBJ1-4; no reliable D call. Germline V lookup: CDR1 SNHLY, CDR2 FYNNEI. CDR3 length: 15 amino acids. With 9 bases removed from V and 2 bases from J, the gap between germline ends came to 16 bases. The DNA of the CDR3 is TGTGCCAGTCTTCCCCGAGGGTTTACTAATGAAAAACTGTTTTTT. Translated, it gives CASLPRGFTNEKLFF.

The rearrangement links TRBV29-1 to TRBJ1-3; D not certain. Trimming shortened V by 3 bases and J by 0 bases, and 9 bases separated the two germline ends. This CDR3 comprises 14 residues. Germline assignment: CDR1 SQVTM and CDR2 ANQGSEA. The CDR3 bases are TGCAGCGTTGAGGGCCGCCTCTCTGGAAACACCATATATTTT. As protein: CSVEGRLSGNTIYF.

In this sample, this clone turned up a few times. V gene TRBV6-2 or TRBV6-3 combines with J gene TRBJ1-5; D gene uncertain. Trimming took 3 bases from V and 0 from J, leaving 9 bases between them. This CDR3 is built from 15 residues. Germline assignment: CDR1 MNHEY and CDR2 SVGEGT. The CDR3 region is CASSYMAYSNQPQHF. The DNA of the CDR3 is TGTGCCAGCAGTTATATGGCTTATAGCAATCAGCCCCAGCATTTT.

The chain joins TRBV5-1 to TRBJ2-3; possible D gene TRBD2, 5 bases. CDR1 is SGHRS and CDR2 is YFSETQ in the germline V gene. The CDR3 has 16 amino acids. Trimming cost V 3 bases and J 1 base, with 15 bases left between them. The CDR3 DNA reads TGCGCCAGCAGCTCCACTCCCACTAGAGGCACAGATACGCAGTATTTT. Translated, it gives CASSSTPTRGTDTQYF.

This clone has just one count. CDR3 sequence: CASSSDRRRNTEAFF. The CDR3 coding sequence is TGCGCCAGCAGCTCAGACAGGAGGAGGAACACTGAAGCTTTCTTT. V and J are TRBV5-1 and TRBJ1-1, with D possibly being TRBD1 (6 bases). Trimming pared 3 bases from V and 1 base from J, leaving 13 bases between. The CDR3 length is 15 residues. Germline V gene lookup returns CDR1 SGHRS and CDR2 YFSETQ.

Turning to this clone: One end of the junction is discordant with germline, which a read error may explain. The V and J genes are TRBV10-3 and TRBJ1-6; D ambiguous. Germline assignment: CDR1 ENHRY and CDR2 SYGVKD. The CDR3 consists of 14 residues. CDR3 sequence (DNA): TGTGCCATCAGTGAGACGGGGTGGGATTCACCCCTTCACTTT. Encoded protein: CAISETGWDSPLHF.

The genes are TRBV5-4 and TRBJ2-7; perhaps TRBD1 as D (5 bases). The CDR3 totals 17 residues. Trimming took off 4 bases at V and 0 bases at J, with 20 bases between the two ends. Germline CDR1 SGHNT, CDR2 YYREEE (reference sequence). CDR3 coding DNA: TGTGCCAGCAGCCCTCTAGGGTGGGGCGAGAGCTCCTACGAGCAGTACTTC. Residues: CASSPLGWGESSYEQYF.

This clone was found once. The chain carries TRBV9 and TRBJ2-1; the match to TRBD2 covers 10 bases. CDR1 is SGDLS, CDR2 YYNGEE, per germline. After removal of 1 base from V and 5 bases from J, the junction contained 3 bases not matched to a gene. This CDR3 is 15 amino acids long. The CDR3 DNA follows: TGTGCCAGCAGCGTATCTCTAGCGGGGGACAATGAGCAGTTCTTC. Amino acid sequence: CASSVSLAGDNEQFF.

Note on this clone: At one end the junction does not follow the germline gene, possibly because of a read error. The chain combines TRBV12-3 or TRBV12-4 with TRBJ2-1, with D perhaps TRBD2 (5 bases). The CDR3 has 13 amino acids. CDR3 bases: TGTGCCAGCAGTGTAGCCGGGAACAATGAGCAGTTCTTC. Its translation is CASSVAGNNEQFF.

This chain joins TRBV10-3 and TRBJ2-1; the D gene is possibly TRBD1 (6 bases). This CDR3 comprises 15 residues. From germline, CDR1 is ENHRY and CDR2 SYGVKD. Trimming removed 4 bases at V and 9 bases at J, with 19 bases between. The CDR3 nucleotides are TGTGCCATCAGTGTGGGCAGGGGCCCAGAGGGTGAGCAGTTCTTC. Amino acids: CAISVGRGPEGEQFF.

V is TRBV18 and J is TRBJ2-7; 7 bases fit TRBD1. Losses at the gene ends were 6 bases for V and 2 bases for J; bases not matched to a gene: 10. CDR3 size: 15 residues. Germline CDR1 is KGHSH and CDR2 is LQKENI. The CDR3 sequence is CASSPGQALAYEQYF. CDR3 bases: TGTGCCAGCTCCCCCGGACAGGCCCTGGCCTACGAGCAGTACTTC.